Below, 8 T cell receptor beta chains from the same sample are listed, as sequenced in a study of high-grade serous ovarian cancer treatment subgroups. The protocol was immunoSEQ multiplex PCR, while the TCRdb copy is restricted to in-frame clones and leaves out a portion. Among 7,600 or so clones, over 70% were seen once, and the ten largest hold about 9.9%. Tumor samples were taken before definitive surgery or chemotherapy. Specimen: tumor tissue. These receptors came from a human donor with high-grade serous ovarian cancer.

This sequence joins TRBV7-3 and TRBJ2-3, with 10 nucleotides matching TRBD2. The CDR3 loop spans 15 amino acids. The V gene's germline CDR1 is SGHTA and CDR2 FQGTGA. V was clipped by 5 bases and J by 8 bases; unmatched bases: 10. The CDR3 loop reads CASSPRLAGGSTQYF. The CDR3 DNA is TGTGCCAGCAGCCCGAGACTAGCGGGCGGGAGTACGCAGTATTTT.

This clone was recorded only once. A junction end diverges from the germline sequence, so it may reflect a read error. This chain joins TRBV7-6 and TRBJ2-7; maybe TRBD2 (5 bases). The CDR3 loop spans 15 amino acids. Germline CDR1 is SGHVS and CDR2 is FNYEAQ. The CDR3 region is CASSFLVGAKDERYF. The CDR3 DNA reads TGTGCCAGCAGCTTTCTTGTGGGAGCGAAGGACGAGCGGTACTTC.

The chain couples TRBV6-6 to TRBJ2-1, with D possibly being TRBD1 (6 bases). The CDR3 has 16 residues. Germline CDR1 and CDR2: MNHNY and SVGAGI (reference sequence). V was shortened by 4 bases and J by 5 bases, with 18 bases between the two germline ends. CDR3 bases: TGTGCCAGCAGTTCCACGGACAGCACGGGGCACAATGAGCAGTTCTTC. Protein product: CASSSTDSTGHNEQFF.

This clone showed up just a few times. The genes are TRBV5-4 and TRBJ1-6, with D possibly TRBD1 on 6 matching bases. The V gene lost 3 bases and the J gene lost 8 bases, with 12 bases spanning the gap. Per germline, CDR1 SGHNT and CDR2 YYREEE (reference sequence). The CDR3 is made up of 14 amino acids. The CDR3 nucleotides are TGTGCCAGCAGCTCAGGGGTGGCTGATTCACCCCTCCACTTT. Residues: CASSSGVADSPLHF.

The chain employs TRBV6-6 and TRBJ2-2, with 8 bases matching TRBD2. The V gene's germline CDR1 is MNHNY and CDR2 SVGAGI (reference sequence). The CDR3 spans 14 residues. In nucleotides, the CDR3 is TGTGCAGGGAGCCTAGCGGGGAACACCGGGGAGCTGTTTTTT. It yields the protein CAGSLAGNTGELFF.

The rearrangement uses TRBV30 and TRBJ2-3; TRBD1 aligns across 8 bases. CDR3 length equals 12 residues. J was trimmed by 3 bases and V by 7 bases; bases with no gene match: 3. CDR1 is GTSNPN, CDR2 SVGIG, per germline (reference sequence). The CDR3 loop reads CALDRGTDTQYF. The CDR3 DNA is TGTGCCTTAGACAGGGGTACAGATACGCAGTATTTT.

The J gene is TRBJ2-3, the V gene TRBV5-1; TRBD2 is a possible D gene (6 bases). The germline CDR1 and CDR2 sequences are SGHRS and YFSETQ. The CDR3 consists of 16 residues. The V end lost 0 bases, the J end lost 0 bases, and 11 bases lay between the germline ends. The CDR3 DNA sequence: TGCGCCAGCAGCTTGGTCGGCGGGGCTAGCACAGATACGCAGTATTTT. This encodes CASSLVGGASTDTQYF.

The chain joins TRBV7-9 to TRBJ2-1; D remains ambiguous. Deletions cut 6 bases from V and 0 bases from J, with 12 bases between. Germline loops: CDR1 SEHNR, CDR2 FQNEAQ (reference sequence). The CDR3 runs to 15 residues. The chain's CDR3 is CASSSALSSYNEQFF. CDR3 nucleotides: TGTGCCAGCAGTTCAGCCCTGAGCTCCTACAATGAGCAGTTCTTC. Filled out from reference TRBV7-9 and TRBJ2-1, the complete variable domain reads DTGVSQNPRHKITKRGQNVTFRCDPISEHNRLYWYRQTLGQGPEFLTYFQNEAQLEKSRLLSDRFSAERPKGSFSTLEIQRTEQGDSAMYLCASSSALSSYNEQFFGPGTRLTVL.